This record looks at one T cell receptor (beta chain) sequence and its context. Its antigen is undetermined. V lost 5 bases and J lost 4; bases outside the gene matches: 12. This CDR3 contains 15 residues. The germline V gene has CDR1 DFQATT and CDR2 SNEGSKA (reference sequence). This specimen comes from a study of CD8 T cells in ankylosing spondylitis. The study, taken as a whole, reports: CD8+ cells made up the disease-linked clones, which were relatively rare in peripheral blood. Enrichment of disease-linked clones was reportedly significant in matched ankylosing spondylitis synovial fluid.

TCRdb independently ran MiXCR on the 5' RACE reads; one entry per CDR3 protein. The table has a few hundred thousand distinct CDR3 sequences, around a tenth seen once. The rearrangement uses TRBV20-1 and TRBJ2-3; 7 bases match TRBD1. This TCR came from a female donor with ankylosing spondylitis or in good health (not recorded which). The material sequenced was blood, either unsorted or a sorted T cell fraction (not recorded which). The CDR3 sequence is CSARWDGTVPDTQYF. As DNA, the CDR3 is TGCAGTGCTCGCTGGGATGGGACAGTCCCAGATACGCAGTATTTT.